This record looks at one T cell receptor (beta chain) sequence and its context. Regions amplified from RNA transcripts were the TCR beta CDR3 regions. In the first-round RT-PCR of the TCR CDR3, the HTBI primer set was used. From the multiplex PCR reads, TCRdb called clonotypes with MiXCR, one entry per CDR3 protein. The table has 750,000 to 900,000 distinct CDR3 sequences, 38% seen once. The data are from a study of T cells in Graves' hyperthyroidism and ophthalmopathy. The germline V gene has CDR1 SGHTA and CDR2 FQGNSA. There are 13 residues in the CDR3. V shed 5 bases, J shed 6 bases, and the junction held 7 bases outside the gene matches.

This receptor was obtained from a man younger than 35 with Graves' hyperthyroidism. The sequencing input was blood. The chain uses TRBV7-2 and TRBJ2-7, with TRBD2 matching over 7 bases. In nucleotides, the CDR3 is TGTGCCAGCAGCGTCGGCGGGAGAGCCGAGCAGTACTTC. Protein sequence: CASSVGGRAEQYF. Filled out from reference TRBV7-2 and TRBJ2-7, the complete variable domain reads GAGVSQSPSNKVTEKGKDVELRCDPISGHTALYWYRQSLGQGLEFLIYFQGNSAPDKSGLPSDRFSAERTGGSVSTLTIQRTQQEDSAVYLCASSVGGRAEQYFGPGTRLTVT.